The entry below describes one T cell receptor (beta chain). Time point described: patch test 2, 6 weeks after DPC sensitization. Treatment noted: therapeutic diphenylcyclopropenone sensitization with weekly scalp DPC. Someone pulled total RNA out of unfractionated whole blood. The entry originates in a study of human T cells and chemical hapten exposure. This CDR3 contains 14 residues. Germline-derived CDR1 and CDR2 are SGHVS and FNYEAQ. V gave up 4 bases and J gave up 1 base, with 10 bases separating them. TCRdb fed the RACE reads into MiXCR, producing one record per CDR3 protein. The sample gives roughly 150,000 distinct CDR3 sequences, approximately 12% of which show up once; about 1.4% is in the top ten.

The clonotype originates from a woman aged 45-65 years with alopecia areata. Some clones in this sample may be carry-over from other donors' samples. The sequenced sample was whole blood, obtained in connection with sensitization to the hapten diphenylcyclopropenone (DPC). This sequence joins TRBV7-6 and TRBJ2-5; D gene ambiguous. The CDR3 DNA follows: TGTGCCAGCAGCTCCACAGAGGTCCAAGAGACCCAGTACTTC. It translates to CASSSTEVQETQYF.